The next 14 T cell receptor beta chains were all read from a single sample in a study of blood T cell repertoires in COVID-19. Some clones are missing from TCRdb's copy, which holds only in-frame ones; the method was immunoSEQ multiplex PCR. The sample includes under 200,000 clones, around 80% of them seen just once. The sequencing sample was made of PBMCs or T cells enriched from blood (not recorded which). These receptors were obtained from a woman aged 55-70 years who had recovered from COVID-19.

The CDR3 DNA reads as TGCGCCAGCAGCCTGAGACAGGGAACTAATTCACCCCTCCACTTT. As protein: CASSLRQGTNSPLHF. The genes are TRBV4-1 and TRBJ1-6, with 7 bases fitting TRBD1. Trimming took 4 bases from V and 6 from J; bases not matched to a gene: 6. The CDR3 runs to 15 residues. The germline CDR1 and CDR2 sequences are MGHRA and YSYEKL.

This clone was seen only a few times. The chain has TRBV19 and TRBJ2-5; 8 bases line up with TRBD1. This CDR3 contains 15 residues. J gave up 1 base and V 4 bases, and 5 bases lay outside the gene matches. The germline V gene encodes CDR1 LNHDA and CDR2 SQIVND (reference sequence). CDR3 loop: CASSNTGTGQETQYF. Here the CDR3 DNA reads TGTGCCAGTAGTAACACCGGGACAGGCCAAGAGACCCAGTACTTC.

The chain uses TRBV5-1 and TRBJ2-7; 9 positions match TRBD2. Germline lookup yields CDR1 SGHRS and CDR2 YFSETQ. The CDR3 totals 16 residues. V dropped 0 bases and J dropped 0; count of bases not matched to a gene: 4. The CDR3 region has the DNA TGCGCCAGCAGCTTGGCTTCAGCGGGGGGCTCCTACGAGCAGTACTTC. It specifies CASSLASAGGSYEQYF.

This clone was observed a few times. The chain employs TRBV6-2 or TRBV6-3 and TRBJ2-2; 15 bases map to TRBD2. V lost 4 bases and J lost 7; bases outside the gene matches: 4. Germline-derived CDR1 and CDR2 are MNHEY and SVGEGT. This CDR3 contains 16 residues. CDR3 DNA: TGTGCCAGCAGTTGGACTAGCGGGGGGGCCGGCGGGGAGCTGTTTTTT. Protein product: CASSWTSGGAGGELFF.

The DNA for the CDR3 is TGTGCCAGCAGAGGGACAGGCTTTCATCAGCCCCAGCATTTT. It is translated as CASRGTGFHQPQHF. The gene calls are TRBV25-1 and TRBJ1-5; 8 bases are a match to TRBD1. CDR3 length: 14 amino acids. CDR1 and CDR2 from the germline V gene are MGHDK and SYGVNS. With V trimmed by 6 bases and J by 5 bases, 6 bases remained unmatched.

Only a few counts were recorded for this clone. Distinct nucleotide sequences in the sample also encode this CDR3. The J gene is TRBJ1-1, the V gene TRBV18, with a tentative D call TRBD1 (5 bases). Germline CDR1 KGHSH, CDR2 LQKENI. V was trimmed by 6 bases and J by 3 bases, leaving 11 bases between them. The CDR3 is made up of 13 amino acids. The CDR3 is CASSPTGDTEAFF. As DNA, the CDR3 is TGTGCCAGCTCTCCCACAGGAGACACTGAAGCTTTCTTT. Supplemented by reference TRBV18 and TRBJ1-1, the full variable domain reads NAGVMQNPRHLVRRRGQEARLRCSPMKGHSHVYWYRQLPEEGLKFMVYLQKENIIDESGMPKERFSAEFPKEGPSILRIQQVVRGDSAAYFCASSPTGDTEAFFGQGTRLTVV.

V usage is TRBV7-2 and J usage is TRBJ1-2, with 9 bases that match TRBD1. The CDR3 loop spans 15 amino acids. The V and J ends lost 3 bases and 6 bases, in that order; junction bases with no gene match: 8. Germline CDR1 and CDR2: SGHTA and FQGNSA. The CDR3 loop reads CASSFGQGWGDGYTF. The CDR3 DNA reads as TGTGCCAGCAGCTTCGGACAGGGGTGGGGAGATGGCTACACCTTC.

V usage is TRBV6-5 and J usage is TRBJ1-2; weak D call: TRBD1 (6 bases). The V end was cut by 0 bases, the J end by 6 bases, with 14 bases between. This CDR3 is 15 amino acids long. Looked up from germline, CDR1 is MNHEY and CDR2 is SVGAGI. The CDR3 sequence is CASSYSTGGGDGYTF. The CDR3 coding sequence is TGTGCCAGCAGTTACTCGACGGGGGGCGGGGATGGCTACACCTTC.

CDR3 nucleotides: TGTGCCAGCAGTATCCAACCCCAGGGGAATAAGCCCCTCCACTTT. The encoded protein is CASSIQPQGNKPLHF. The chain combines TRBV28 with TRBJ1-6; D may be TRBD1 (6 bases). This CDR3 region has 15 residues. The V gene lost 5 bases and the J gene lost 13 bases, with 21 bases spanning the gap. In germline, CDR1 is MDHEN, CDR2 SYDVKM.

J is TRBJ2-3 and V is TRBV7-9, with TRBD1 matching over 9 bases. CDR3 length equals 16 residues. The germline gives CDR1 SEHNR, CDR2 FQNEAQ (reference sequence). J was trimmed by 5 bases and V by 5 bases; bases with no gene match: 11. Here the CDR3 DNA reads TGTGCCAGCAGCGCCGCCGGGACAGGGTTTGGAGATACGCAGTATTTT. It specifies CASSAAGTGFGDTQYF.

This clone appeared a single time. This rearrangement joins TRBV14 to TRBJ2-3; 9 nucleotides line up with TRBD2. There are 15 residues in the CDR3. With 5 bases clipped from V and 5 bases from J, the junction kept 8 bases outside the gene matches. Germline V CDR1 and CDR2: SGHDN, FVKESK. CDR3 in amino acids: CASSFTSGQGDTQYF. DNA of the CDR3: TGTGCCAGCAGCTTCACTAGCGGGCAGGGAGATACGCAGTATTTT.

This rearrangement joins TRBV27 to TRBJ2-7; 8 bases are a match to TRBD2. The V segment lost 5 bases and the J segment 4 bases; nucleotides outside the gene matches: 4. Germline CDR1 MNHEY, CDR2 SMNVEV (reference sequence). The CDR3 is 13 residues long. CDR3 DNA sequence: TGTGCCAGCAGTCGAGCGGGGGTGTACGAGCAGTACTTC. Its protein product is CASSRAGVYEQYF.

The CDR3 here is CASSQGFRAGYTF. The DNA of the CDR3 is TGTGCCAGCAGCCAAGGGTTCAGGGCGGGCTACACCTTC. The V call is TRBV4-2, the J call TRBJ1-2; TRBD1 is a possible D gene (5 bases). CDR3 size: 13 residues. The ends were cut back, 1 base at V and 8 bases at J, with 11 bases in the middle. Per the germline V gene, CDR1 is LGHNA and CDR2 is YNFKEQ.

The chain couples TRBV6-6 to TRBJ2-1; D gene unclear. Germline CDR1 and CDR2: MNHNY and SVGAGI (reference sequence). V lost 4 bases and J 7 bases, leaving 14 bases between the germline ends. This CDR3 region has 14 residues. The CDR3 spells CASSSPSVQNEQFF. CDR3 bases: TGTGCCAGCAGTTCCCCCTCTGTCCAGAATGAGCAGTTCTTC.